A selection of T cell receptor beta chains follows, all from one sample in a study of blood T cell repertoires in COVID-19. Data came from immunoSEQ multiplex PCR; TCRdb stores just in-frame clones and leaves some out. The sample has tens of thousands of clones, under 90% seen once. Sequencing was performed on peripheral blood. Receptors originate from a man between 60 and 70 years old with acute or convalescent COVID-19. Both conserved end residues are part of each CDR3. D genes are given only for firm matches. Some rows mark clone size as missing; the rest say once, few, many or name a class of expanded clone.

size: .
V: TRBV25-1
D: .
J: TRBJ1-1
DNA: TGTGCCAGCAGGGCTGAGGGAGGGAGAGGAACTGAAGCTTTCTTT
CDR3: CASRAEGGRGTEAFF

size: .
V: TRBV19
D: .
J: TRBJ2-1
DNA: TGTGCCAGTAGGGGAAGCAGGGCCTACAATGAGCAGTTCTTC
CDR3: CASRGSRAYNEQFF

size: few
V: TRBV7-9
D: .
J: TRBJ1-5
DNA: TGTGCCAGCAGGGAACGAGGGCCCAATCAGCCCCAGCATTTT
CDR3: CASRERGPNQPQHF

size: .
V: TRBV6-1
D: TRBD1
J: TRBJ2-2
DNA: TGTGCCAGCAGTGGAACACCGGACAGGGCCACCGGGGAGCTGTTTTTT
CDR3: CASSGTPDRATGELFF

size: .
V: TRBV7-6
D: TRBD1
J: TRBJ2-7
DNA: TGTGCCAGCAGCATCGGACAGGGAGCCTACGAGCAGTACTTC
CDR3: CASSIGQGAYEQYF

size: .
V: TRBV23-1
D: .
J: TRBJ2-7
DNA: TGCGCCAGCAGGGGGACAAGGGCTAGATCCTACGAGCAGTACTTC
CDR3: CASRGTRARSYEQYF

size: .
V: TRBV3-1/TRBV3-2
D: TRBD1
J: TRBJ1-3
DNA: TGTGCCAGCAGCCCAACACAGGGGAGGGGAAACACCATATATTTT
CDR3: CASSPTQGRGNTIYF

size: .
V: TRBV27
D: TRBD1
J: TRBJ2-5
DNA: TGTGCCAGCAGCCCCCGCCGACGAGGGGGCGTAGAGACCCAGTACTTC
CDR3: CASSPRRRGGVETQYF

size: once
V: TRBV14
D: TRBD1
J: TRBJ2-1
DNA: TGTGCCAGCAGCCTCCGACAGGGAAATGAGCAGTTCTTC
CDR3: CASSLRQGNEQFF

size: once
V: TRBV2
D: TRBD2
J: TRBJ2-5
DNA: TGTGCCAGCAGCTCCCTTGGGCGGGAGCTCAGGGAGACCCAGTACTTC
CDR3: CASSSLGRELRETQYF

size: .
V: TRBV6-6
D: .
J: TRBJ1-1
DNA: TGTGCCAGCAGTCCTCCCTCCCGACAGAACACTGAAGCTTTCTTT
CDR3: CASSPPSRQNTEAFF

size: .
V: TRBV7-9
D: .
J: TRBJ2-4
DNA: TGTGCCAGCAGCTTACCCTTAGCCAAAAACATTCAGTACTTC
CDR3: CASSLPLAKNIQYF

size: .
V: TRBV6-1
D: TRBD1
J: TRBJ1-2
DNA: TGTGCCAGCAGTGACACGGGGTTGGGACAGTCCTATGGCTACACCTTC
CDR3: CASSDTGLGQSYGYTF

size: once
V: TRBV5-5
D: TRBD1
J: TRBJ1-1
DNA: TGTGCCAGCAGCTGGACAGGGGAAACTGAAGCTTTCTTT
CDR3: CASSWTGETEAFF

size: once
V: TRBV19
D: TRBD2
J: TRBJ2-5
DNA: TGTGCCAGTAGTACCCGGACTAGCGGGGGGCGGGAGACCCAGTACTTC
CDR3: CASSTRTSGGRETQYF

size: .
V: TRBV18
D: .
J: TRBJ2-7
DNA: TGTGCCAGCTCACCGTCACAGGAACTCTCCTACGAGCAGTACTTC
CDR3: CASSPSQELSYEQYF

size: .
V: TRBV19
D: .
J: TRBJ2-1
DNA: TGTGCCAGTAGTAGGCCCCAACAGGGAAGGAATGAGCAGTTCTTC
CDR3: CASSRPQQGRNEQFF

size: .
V: TRBV6-5
D: TRBD2
J: TRBJ2-3
DNA: TGTGCCAGCAGTCCCCAAGCGGGGGTCCATACGCAGTATTTT
CDR3: CASSPQAGVHTQYF